This T cell receptor beta chain was identified during a study of monozygotic twins with inflammatory bowel disease. The study's findings and limits: IBD patients exhibited fewer clonotypes shared with other individuals than healthy twins, particularly with disease activity.

TCRdb processed the 5' RACE reads again and assigns one entry to each CDR3 protein, with no DNA. Here the sample table reports about 210,000 distinct CDR3 sequences. About this clonotype: Its cognate antigen is unknown.

Germline CDR1 and CDR2: SGHRS and YFSETQ. The CDR3 runs to 15 residues. Sequenced material: blood. The TCR sequence derives from a human donor with ulcerative colitis or Crohn's disease, or a healthy co-twin of an affected twin (not recorded which). The V call is TRBV5-1, the J call TRBJ1-4; TCRdb lists TRBD1, though no DNA is available to test this call. CDR3 residues: CASSLGQGTNEKLFF.